The 6 T cell receptor beta chains given below trace back to one sample, sequenced in a study of identifying expanded T cells in peripheral blood. Profiling relied on immunoSEQ multiplex PCR, and the TCRdb table lists in-frame clones only, not all of them. This table holds approximately 120,000 clones, more than 80% found once. Sequences were obtained from blood. The source of these receptors is a person aged 18 to 69 in good health.

At least ten counts were recorded for this clone. The chain links TRBV27 to TRBJ1-1; 7 positions match TRBD1. The CDR3 covers 16 residues. After removal of 6 bases from V and 0 bases from J, the junction contained 10 bases not matched to a gene. Per the germline V gene, CDR1 is MNHEY and CDR2 is SMNVEV (reference sequence). CDR3 protein: CASSSLQGRMNTEAFF. The CDR3 bases are TGTGCCAGCAGCTCATTACAGGGGCGGATGAACACTGAAGCTTTCTTT.

The V and J genes are TRBV19 and TRBJ2-7; TRBD1 aligns across 7 bases. J was trimmed by 3 bases and V by 5 bases; bases with no gene match: 1. This CDR3 has 12 amino acids. CDR1 is LNHDA, CDR2 SQIVND, per germline (reference sequence). This chain's CDR3 is CASSGDSYEQYF. The CDR3 DNA is TGTGCCAGTAGTGGGGACAGCTACGAGCAGTACTTC. Variable domain in full (rest from reference TRBV19 and TRBJ2-7): DGGITQSPKYLFRKEGQNVTLSCEQNLNHDAMYWYRQDPGQGLRLIYYSQIVNDFQKGDIAEGYSVSREKKESFPLTVTSAQKNPTAFYLCASSGDSYEQYFGPGTRLTVT.

This chain connects TRBV2 to TRBJ2-7; 7 positions match TRBD1. Germline V CDR1 and CDR2: SNHLY, FYNNEI. The CDR3 is made up of 15 amino acids. V trimming: 7 bases; J trimming: 7 bases; junction bases outside the gene matches: 16. As DNA, the CDR3 is TGTGCCAGCAATCTAATCCGGGACAGACTTGAAGAGCAGTACTTC. This sequence encodes CASNLIRDRLEEQYF.

CDR3 amino acids: CASSDREGVYGYTF. In nucleotides, the CDR3 is TGTGCCAGCAGTGACAGGGAGGGGGTCTATGGCTACACCTTC. This rearrangement joins TRBV25-1 to TRBJ1-2, with D perhaps TRBD1 (6 bases). The CDR3 runs 14 residues. The ends were cut back, 3 bases at V and 4 bases at J, with 12 bases in the middle. Germline V gene data show CDR1 as MGHDK and CDR2 as SYGVNS.

The chain carries TRBV19 and TRBJ1-5; D perhaps matches TRBD1 (5 bases). This CDR3 spans 16 amino acids. CDR1 and CDR2 from the germline V gene are LNHDA and SQIVND (reference sequence). V gave up 1 base and J gave up 0 bases, with 10 bases separating them. CDR3 region: CASSIAQGNSNQPQHF. CDR3 nucleotides: TGTGCCAGTAGTATAGCGCAGGGTAATAGCAATCAGCCCCAGCATTTT.

The chain recombines TRBV25-1 with TRBJ1-6; 7 bases map to TRBD1. This CDR3 is 13 amino acids long. J lost 7 bases, V lost 3 bases, and 0 bases had no gene match. The V gene's germline CDR1 is MGHDK and CDR2 SYGVNS. The CDR3 is CASSDRGNSPLHF. The CDR3 nucleotides read TGTGCCAGCAGTGACAGGGGGAATTCACCCCTCCACTTT.